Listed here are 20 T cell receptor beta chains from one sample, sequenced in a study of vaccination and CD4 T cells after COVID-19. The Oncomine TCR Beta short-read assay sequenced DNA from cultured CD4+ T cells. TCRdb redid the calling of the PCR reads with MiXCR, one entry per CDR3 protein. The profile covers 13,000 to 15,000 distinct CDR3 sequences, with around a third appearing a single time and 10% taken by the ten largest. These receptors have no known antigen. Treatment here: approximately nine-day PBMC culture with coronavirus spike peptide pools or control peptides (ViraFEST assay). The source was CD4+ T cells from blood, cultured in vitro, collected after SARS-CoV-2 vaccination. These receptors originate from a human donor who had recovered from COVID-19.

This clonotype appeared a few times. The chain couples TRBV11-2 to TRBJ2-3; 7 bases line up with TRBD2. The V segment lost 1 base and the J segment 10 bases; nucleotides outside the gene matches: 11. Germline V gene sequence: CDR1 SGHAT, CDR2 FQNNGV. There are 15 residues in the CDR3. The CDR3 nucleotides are TGTGCCAGCAGCTTAGCGGGAGGACGACACATCGCGCAGTATTTT. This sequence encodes CASSLAGGRHIAQYF.

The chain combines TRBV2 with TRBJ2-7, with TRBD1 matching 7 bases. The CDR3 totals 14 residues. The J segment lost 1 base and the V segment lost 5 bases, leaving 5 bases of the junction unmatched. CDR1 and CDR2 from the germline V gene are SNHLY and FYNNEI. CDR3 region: CASSKGAQSYEQYF. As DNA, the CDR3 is TGTGCCAGCAGTAAGGGGGCCCAATCCTACGAGCAGTACTTC.

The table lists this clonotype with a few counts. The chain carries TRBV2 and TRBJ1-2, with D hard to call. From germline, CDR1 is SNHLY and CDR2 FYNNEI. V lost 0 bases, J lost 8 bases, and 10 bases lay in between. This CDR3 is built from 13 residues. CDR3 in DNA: TGTGCCAGCAGTGAAGCGGGCCCAGCGGGCTACACCTTC. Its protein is CASSEAGPAGYTF.

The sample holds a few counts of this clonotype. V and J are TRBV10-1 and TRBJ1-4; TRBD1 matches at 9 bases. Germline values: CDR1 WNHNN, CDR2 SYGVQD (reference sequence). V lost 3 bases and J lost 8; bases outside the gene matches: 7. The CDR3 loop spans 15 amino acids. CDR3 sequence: CASSDPGTGNEKLFF. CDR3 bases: TGCGCCAGCAGTGACCCCGGGACAGGGAACGAAAAACTGTTTTTT.

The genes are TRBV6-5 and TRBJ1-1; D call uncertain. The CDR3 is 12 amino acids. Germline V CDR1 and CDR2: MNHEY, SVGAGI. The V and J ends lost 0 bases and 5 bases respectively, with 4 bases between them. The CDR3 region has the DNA TGTGCCAGCAGTTACTCTAGGACTGAAGCTTTCTTT. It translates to CASSYSRTEAFF.

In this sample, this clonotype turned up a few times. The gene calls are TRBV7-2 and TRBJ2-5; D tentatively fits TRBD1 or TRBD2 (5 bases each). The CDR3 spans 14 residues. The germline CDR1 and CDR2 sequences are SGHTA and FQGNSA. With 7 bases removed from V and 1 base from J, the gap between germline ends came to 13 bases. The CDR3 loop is CASTRDGLQETQYF. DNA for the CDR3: TGTGCCAGCACCCGGGACGGCCTCCAAGAGACCCAGTACTTC. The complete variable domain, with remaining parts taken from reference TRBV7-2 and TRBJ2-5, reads GAGVSQSPSNKVTEKGKDVELRCDPISGHTALYWYRQSLGQGLEFLIYFQGNSAPDKSGLPSDRFSAERTGGSVSTLTIQRTQQEDSAVYLCASTRDGLQETQYFGPGTRLLVL.

CDR3 sequence (DNA): TGTGCCAGCTCAGCAACCGGGACAGGGCCCACAGATACGCAGTATTTT. Protein sequence: CASSATGTGPTDTQYF. J is TRBJ2-3 and V is TRBV18; 9 bases fit TRBD1. The CDR3 is made up of 16 amino acids. CDR1 KGHSH and CDR2 LQKENI come from the germline V gene. Germline trimming cut 5 bases from V and 2 bases from J; bases unmatched to any gene: 8.

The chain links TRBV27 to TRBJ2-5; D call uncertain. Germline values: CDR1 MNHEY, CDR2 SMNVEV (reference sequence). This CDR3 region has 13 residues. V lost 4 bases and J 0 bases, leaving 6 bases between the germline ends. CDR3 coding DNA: TGTGCCAGCAGTTACCGGCACCAAGAGACCCAGTACTTC. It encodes CASSYRHQETQYF.

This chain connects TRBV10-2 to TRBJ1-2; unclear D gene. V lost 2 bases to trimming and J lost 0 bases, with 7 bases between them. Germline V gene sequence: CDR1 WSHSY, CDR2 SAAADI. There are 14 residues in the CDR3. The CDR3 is CASSEGSANYGYTF. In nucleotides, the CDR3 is TGCGCCAGCAGTGAGGGCTCAGCTAACTATGGCTACACCTTC.

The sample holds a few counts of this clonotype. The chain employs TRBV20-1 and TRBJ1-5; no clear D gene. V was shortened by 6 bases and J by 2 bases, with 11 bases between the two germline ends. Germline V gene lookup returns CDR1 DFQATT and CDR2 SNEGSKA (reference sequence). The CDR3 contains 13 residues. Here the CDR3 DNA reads TGCAGTGCCCCCCGGGGTGGCAATCAGCCCCAGCATTTT. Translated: CSAPRGGNQPQHF.

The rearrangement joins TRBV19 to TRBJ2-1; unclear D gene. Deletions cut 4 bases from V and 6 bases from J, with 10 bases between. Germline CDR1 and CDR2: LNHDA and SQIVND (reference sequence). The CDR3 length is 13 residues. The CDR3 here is CASSTDGRNEQFF. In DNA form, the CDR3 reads TGTGCCAGTAGTACGGACGGACGCAATGAGCAGTTCTTC.

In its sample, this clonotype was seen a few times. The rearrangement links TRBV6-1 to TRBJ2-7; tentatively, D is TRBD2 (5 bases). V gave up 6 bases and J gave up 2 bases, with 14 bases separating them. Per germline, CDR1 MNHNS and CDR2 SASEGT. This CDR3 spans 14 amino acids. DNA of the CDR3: TGTGCCAGCAGGATGGACTCTCCACCCTACGAGCAGTACTTC. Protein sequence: CASRMDSPPYEQYF.

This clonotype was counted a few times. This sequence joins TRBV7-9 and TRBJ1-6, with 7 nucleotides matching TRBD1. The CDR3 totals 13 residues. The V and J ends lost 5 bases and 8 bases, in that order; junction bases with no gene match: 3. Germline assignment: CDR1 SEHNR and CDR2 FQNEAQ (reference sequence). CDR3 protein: CASSVTGDSPLHF. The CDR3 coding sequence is TGTGCCAGCAGCGTCACAGGGGATTCACCCCTCCACTTT.

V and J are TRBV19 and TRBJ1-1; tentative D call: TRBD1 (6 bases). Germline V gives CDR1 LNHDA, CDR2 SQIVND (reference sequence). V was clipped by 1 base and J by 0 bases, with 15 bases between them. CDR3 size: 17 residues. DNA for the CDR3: TGTGCCAGTAGTATAGGAGGGGGGCGGGCGCTGAACACTGAAGCTTTCTTT. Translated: CASSIGGGRALNTEAFF. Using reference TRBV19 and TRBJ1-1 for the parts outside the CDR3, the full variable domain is DGGITQSPKYLFRKEGQNVTLSCEQNLNHDAMYWYRQDPGQGLRLIYYSQIVNDFQKGDIAEGYSVSREKKESFPLTVTSAQKNPTAFYLCASSIGGGRALNTEAFFGQGTRLTVV.

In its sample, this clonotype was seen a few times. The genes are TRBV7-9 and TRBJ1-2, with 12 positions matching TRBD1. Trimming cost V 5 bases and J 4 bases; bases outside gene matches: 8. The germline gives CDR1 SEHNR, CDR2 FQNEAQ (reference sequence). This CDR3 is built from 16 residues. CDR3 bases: TGTGCCAGCAGCCTTACCGGGACAGGGGGCTTCTATGGCTACACCTTC. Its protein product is CASSLTGTGGFYGYTF. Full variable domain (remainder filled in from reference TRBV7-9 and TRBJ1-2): DTGVSQNPRHKITKRGQNVTFRCDPISEHNRLYWYRQTLGQGPEFLTYFQNEAQLEKSRLLSDRFSAERPKGSFSTLEIQRTEQGDSAMYLCASSLTGTGGFYGYTFGSGTRLTVV.

The CDR3 spells CASSLVGVGGYTF. Written as DNA, the CDR3 is TGTGCCAGCAGCTTAGTGGGGGTTGGTGGCTACACCTTC. The chain combines TRBV7-2 with TRBJ1-2; D possibly corresponds to TRBD1 (5 bases). The germline gives CDR1 SGHTA, CDR2 FQGNSA. Between the trimmed V and J ends, which lost 1 base and 7 bases, there was a span of 10 bases. The CDR3 consists of 13 residues.

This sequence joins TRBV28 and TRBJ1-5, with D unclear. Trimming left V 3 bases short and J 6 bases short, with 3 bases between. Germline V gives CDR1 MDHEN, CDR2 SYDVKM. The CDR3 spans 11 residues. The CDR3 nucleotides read TGTGCCAGCAGTTTTCGTCAGCCCCAGCATTTT. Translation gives CASSFRQPQHF.

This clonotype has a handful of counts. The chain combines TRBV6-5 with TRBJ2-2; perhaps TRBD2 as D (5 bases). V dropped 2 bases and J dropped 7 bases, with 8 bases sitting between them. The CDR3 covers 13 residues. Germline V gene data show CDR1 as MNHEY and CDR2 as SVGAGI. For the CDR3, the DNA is TGTGCCAGCAGTTACGAGGGTGGCGGGGAGCTGTTTTTT. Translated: CASSYEGGGELFF.

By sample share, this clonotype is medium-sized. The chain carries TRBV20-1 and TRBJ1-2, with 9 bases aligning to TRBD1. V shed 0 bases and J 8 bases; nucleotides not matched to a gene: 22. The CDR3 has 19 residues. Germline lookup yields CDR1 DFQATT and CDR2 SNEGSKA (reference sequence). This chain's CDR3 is CSARDLNAQGARSGAGYTF. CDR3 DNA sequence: TGCAGTGCTAGAGACCTAAATGCACAGGGGGCGAGGTCTGGGGCCGGCTACACCTTC.

The CDR3 region is CATSVGEYGYTF. The CDR3 bases are TGTGCCACCAGTGTTGGGGAGTATGGCTACACCTTC. The chain couples TRBV24-1 to TRBJ1-2; D not certain. The germline CDR1 and CDR2 sequences are KGHDR and SFDVKD. The V gene lost 5 bases and the J gene lost 5 bases, with 8 bases spanning the gap. This CDR3 region has 12 residues.